A selection of T cell receptor beta chains follows, all from one sample in a study of T cell changes during pregnancy in multiple sclerosis. Measured with immunoSEQ multiplex PCR; TCRdb has only the in-frame clones, and not every one. The sample lists 28,000 or so clones; roughly 89% were seen once. The sample was CD4+ T cells from peripheral blood mononuclear cells, taken in the second trimester of pregnancy. The receptor set was obtained from a female donor with multiple sclerosis, enrolled in a pregnancy study. Each CDR3 is given without its conserved first and last residue.

v_gene	CDR3aa
TRBV4-2	ASSPFLGGSSYNSPLH
TRBV7-3	ASSSGLFTDTQY
TRBV7-2	ASTPANGVPLH
TRBV7-2	ASSVDSGGNEQF
TRBV7-3	ASSLHGAGAYQETQY
TRBV6-5	ASSRGEAETQY
TRBV5-1	ASSSQLQTSGGTDTQY
TRBV5-1	ASSLSRDNEQF
TRBV11-2	ASSSNPGQRNYNEQF
TRBV6-1	ASSEGLRYGYT
TRBV7-2	ASSLEGGNQPQH
TRBV5-6	ASSLGDRSYGYT
TRBV5-6	ASVGVSGVGNNEQF
TRBV6-5	ASSFDRGGFPLH
TRBV5-1	ASSLGSGSYNEQF
TRBV2	ASNLAGGRYEQF
TRBV5-1	ASRQGTDTEAF
TRBV7-2	ASSLEGGIPGEQY
TRBV28	ASSLGGSEAF
TRBV29-1	SVYRGYYTEAF
TRBV7-6	ASSPRTGTATYEQY
TRBV7-9	ASSLLVGGTEAF
TRBV7-3	ASSLVGQINTGELF
TRBV19	ASSMGQGSPLH
TRBV15	ATSRGGEGNTEAF
TRBV7-9	ASSLGLAGTGELF
TRBV30	AWRGTGAINYGYT
TRBV5-1	ASSLRQDGYGYT
TRBV7-3	ASSFTNTGELF
TRBV27	ASSPFRDRGEKLF
TRBV5-1	ASRGQGSNEKLF
TRBV10-3	AISESTASYEQY
TRBV5-4	ASSLYGGADGTQY
TRBV6-5	ASSLRTGLSPLH
TRBV30	AWSVTRNEQF
TRBV30	AWSGTGRGQPQH
TRBV30	ACTGQWIYGYT
TRBV9	ASSRNTGFNEQY
TRBV6-6	ASRWGDTEAF
TRBV6-5	ASSRQGAPDTQY
TRBV2	ASSGTGSTGELF
TRBV5-5	ASSAQPGTGLSEQF
TRBV5-1	ASSLNQEGEAF
TRBV9	ASNASGYGNTIY
TRBV9	ASSFNSGLDDGYT
TRBV7-2	ASSLIRTGELF
TRBV5-1	ASSSNPGTGGSGYT
TRBV6-5	ASKAWSGINSPLH
TRBV6-5	ASSSTGLGVGY
TRBV6-6	ASNPSLGVEQAEAF
TRBV27	ASSLIAGFYNEQF
TRBV23-1	ASSHPPPRENSPLH